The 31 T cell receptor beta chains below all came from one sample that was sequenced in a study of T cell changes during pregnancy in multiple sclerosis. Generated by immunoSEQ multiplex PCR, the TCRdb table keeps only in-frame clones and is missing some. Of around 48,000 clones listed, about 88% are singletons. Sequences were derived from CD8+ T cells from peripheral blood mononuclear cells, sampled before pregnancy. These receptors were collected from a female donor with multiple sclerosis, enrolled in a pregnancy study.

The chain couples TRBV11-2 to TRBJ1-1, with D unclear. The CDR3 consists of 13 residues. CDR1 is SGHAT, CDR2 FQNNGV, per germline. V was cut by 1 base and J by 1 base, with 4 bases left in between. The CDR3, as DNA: TGTGCCAGCAGCTTAGTAGCGAACACTGAAGCTTTCTTT. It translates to CASSLVANTEAFF.

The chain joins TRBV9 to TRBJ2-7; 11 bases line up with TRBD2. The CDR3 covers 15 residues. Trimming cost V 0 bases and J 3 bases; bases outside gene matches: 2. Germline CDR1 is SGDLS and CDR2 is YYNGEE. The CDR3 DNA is TGTGCCAGCAGCGTAGGGGGACTAGCGGACTACGAGCAGTACTTC. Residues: CASSVGGLADYEQYF.

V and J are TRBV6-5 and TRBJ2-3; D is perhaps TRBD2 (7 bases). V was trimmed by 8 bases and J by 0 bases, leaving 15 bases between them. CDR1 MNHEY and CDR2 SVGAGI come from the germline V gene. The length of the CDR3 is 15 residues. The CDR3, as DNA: TGTGCCAGCTGTCCGGGGGGCTTTAGCACAGATACGCAGTATTTT. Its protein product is CASCPGGFSTDTQYF.

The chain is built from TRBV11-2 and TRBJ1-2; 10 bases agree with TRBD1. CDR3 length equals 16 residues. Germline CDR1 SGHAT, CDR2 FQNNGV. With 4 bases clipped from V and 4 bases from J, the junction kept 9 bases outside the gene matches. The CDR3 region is CASSSPRDRGIYGYTF. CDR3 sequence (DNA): TGTGCCAGCAGCTCCCCACGGGACAGGGGTATCTATGGCTACACCTTC.

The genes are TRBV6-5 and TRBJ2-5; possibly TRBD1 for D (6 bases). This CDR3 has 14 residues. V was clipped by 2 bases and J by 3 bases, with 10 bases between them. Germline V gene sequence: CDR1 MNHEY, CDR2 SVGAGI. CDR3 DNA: TGTGCCAGCAGTTACACAGGGCCGGAAGAGACCCAGTACTTC. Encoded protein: CASSYTGPEETQYF.

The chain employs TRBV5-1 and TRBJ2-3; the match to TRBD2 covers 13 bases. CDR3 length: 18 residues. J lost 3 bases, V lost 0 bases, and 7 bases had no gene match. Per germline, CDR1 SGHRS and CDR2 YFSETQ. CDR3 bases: TGCGCCAGCAGCTTGGCCCCGACTAGCGGGGGGTGGACAGATACGCAGTATTTT. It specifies CASSLAPTSGGWTDTQYF.

The DNA for the CDR3 is TGTGCCAGTAGTTTGAGCACTGAAGCTTTCTTT. Translating gives CASSLSTEAFF. The chain is built from TRBV19 and TRBJ1-1; D is uncertain. Germline V gene data show CDR1 as LNHDA and CDR2 as SQIVND (reference sequence). The V gene lost 5 bases and the J gene lost 4 bases, with 5 bases spanning the gap. This CDR3 contains 11 residues.

In nucleotides, the CDR3 is TGTGCCAGCACTGACCTAGAGGGTGGCAATCAGCCCCAGCATTTT. Translated: CASTDLEGGNQPQHF. The chain carries TRBV2 and TRBJ1-5; no definite D call. The germline V gene encodes CDR1 SNHLY and CDR2 FYNNEI. V dropped 7 bases and J dropped 2 bases, with 15 bases sitting between them. This CDR3 contains 15 residues.

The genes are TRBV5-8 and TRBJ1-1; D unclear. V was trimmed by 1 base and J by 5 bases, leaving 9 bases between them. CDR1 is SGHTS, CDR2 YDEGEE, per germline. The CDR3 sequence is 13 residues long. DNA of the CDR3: TGTGCCAGCAGCTTGCCGGGGTGGACTGAAGCTTTCTTT. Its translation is CASSLPGWTEAFF. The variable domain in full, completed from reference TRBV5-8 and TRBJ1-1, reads EAGVTQSPTHLIKTRGQQATLRCSPISGHTSVYWYQQALGLGLQFLLWYDEGEERNRGNFPPRFSGRQFPNYSSELNVNALELEDSALYLCASSLPGWTEAFFGQGTRLTVV.

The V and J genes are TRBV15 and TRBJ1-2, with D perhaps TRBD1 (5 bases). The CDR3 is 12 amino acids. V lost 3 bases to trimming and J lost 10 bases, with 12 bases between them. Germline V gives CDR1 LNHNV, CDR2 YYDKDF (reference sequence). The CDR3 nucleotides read TGTGCCACCAGCAGTGGGGCAGGGCCCTACACCTTC. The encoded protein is CATSSGAGPYTF.

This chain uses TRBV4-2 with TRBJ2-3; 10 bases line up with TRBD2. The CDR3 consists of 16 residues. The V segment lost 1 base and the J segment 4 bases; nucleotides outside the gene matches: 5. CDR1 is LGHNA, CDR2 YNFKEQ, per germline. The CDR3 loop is CASSQASSGGPDTQYF. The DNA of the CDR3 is TGTGCCAGCAGCCAAGCTTCTAGCGGGGGTCCAGATACGCAGTATTTT.

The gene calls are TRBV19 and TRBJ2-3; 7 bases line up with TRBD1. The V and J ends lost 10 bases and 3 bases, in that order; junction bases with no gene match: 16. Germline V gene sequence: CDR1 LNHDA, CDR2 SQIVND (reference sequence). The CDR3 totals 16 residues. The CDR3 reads CATKEEAGGSTDTQYF. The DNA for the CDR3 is TGTGCCACAAAGGAGGAGGCAGGGGGTAGTACAGATACGCAGTATTTT.

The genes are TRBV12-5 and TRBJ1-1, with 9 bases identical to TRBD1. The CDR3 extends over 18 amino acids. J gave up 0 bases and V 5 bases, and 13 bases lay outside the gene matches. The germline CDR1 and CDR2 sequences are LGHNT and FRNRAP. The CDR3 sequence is CASGLLGTGRFMNTEAFF. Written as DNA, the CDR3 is TGTGCTAGTGGTCTGCTCGGGACAGGGCGCTTCATGAACACTGAAGCTTTCTTT.

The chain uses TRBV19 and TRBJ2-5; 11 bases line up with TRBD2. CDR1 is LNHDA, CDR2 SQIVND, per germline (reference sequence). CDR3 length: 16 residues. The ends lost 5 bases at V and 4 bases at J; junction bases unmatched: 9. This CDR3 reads CASSPLAGGVRETQYF. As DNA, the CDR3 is TGTGCCAGTAGTCCGCTAGCGGGGGGCGTACGAGAGACCCAGTACTTC.

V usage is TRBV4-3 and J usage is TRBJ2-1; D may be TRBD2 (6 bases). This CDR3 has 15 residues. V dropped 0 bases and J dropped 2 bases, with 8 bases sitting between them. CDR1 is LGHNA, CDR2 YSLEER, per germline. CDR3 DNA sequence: TGCGCCAGCAGCCAAGAGGCGGGGACCTACAATGAGCAGTTCTTC. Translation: CASSQEAGTYNEQFF.

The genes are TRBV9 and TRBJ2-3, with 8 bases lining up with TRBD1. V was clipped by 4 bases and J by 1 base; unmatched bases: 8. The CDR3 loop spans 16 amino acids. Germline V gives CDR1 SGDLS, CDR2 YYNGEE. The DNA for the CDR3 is TGTGCCAGCAGCCCTGCAGGGGGCATGGGCACAGATACGCAGTATTTT. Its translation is CASSPAGGMGTDTQYF.

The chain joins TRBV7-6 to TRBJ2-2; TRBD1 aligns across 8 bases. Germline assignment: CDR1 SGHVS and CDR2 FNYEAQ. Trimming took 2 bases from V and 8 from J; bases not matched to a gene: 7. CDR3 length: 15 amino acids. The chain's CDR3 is CASSLRTGTGGELFF. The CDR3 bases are TGTGCCAGCAGCTTAAGGACCGGGACAGGAGGGGAGCTGTTTTTT.

As DNA, the CDR3 is TGTGCCAGCAGCCCATGGACAGGGAAAGAGACCCAGTACTTC. As protein: CASSPWTGKETQYF. The chain uses TRBV7-8 and TRBJ2-5, with 8 nucleotides matching TRBD1. The CDR3 spans 14 residues. From germline, CDR1 is SGHVS and CDR2 FQNEAQ. The junction had 5 bases not matched to a gene; V was cut back by 5 bases and J by 3 bases.

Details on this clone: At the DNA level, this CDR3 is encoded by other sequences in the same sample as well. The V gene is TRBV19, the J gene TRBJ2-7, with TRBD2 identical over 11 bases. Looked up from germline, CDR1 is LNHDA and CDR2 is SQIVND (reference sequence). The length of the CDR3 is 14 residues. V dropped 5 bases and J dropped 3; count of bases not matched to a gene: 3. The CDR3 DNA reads TGTGCCAGTAGTGCTAGCGGGGGGAGCTACGAGCAGTACTTC. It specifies CASSASGGSYEQYF. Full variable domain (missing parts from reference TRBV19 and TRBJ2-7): DGGITQSPKYLFRKEGQNVTLSCEQNLNHDAMYWYRQDPGQGLRLIYYSQIVNDFQKGDIAEGYSVSREKKESFPLTVTSAQKNPTAFYLCASSASGGSYEQYFGPGTRLTVT.

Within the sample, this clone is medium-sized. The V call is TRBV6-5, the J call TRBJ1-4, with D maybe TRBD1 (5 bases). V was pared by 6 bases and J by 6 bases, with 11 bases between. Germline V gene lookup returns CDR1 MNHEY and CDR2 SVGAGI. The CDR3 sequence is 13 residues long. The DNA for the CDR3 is TGTGCCAGCAGGCTGGAGGGGCATGAAAAACTGTTTTTT. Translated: CASRLEGHEKLFF.

The CDR3 protein is CATSREGGYTEAFF. The CDR3 DNA is TGTGCCACCAGCAGAGAAGGGGGTTACACTGAAGCTTTCTTT. The chain uses TRBV15 and TRBJ1-1, with TRBD1 as a possible D gene (6 bases). Trimming took off 0 bases at V and 3 bases at J, with 8 bases between the two ends. Germline-derived CDR1 and CDR2 are LNHNV and YYDKDF (reference sequence). The CDR3 extends over 14 amino acids.

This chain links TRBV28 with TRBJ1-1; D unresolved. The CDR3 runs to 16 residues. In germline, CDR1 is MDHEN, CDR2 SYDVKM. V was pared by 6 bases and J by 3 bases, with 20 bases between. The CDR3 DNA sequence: TGTGCCAGCAGGCTCTGGACTGAAGCCCCGGACACTGAAGCTTTCTTT. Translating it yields CASRLWTEAPDTEAFF.

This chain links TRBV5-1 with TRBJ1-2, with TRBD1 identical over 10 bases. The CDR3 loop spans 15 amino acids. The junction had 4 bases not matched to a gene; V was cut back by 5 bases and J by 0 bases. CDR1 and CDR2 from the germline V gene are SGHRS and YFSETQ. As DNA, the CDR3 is TGCGCCAGCAGTTACGGACAGGGGGCTAACTATGGCTACACCTTC. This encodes CASSYGQGANYGYTF.

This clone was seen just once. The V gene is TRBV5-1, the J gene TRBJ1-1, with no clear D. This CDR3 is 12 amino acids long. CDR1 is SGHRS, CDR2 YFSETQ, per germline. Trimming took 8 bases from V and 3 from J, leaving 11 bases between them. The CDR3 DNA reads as TGCGCCAGGCGGACTCCGGACACTGAAGCTTTCTTT. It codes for CARRTPDTEAFF.

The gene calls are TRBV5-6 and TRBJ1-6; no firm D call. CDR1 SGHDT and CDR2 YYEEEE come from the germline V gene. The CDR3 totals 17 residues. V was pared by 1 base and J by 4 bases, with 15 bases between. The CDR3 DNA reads TGTGCCAGCAGCTTGACTGGGCTCACCTCTTATAATTCACCCCTCCACTTT. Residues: CASSLTGLTSYNSPLHF.

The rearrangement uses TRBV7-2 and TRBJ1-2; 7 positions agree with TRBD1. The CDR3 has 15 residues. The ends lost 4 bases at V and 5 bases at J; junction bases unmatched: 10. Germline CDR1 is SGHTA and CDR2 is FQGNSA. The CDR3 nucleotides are TGTGCCAGCAGCTCGCTTGTTGGGACAGATTATGGCTACACCTTC. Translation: CASSSLVGTDYGYTF. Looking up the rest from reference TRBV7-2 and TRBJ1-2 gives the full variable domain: GAGVSQSPSNKVTEKGKDVELRCDPISGHTALYWYRQSLGQGLEFLIYFQGNSAPDKSGLPSDRFSAERTGGSVSTLTIQRTQQEDSAVYLCASSSLVGTDYGYTFGSGTRLTVV.

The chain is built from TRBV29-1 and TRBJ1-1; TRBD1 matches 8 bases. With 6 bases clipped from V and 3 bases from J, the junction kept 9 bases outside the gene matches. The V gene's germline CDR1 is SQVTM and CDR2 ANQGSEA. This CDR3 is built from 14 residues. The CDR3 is CSVDTGGDYTEAFF. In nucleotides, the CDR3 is TGCAGCGTCGACACAGGGGGAGATTACACTGAAGCTTTCTTT. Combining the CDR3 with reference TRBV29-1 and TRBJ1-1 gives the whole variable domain SAVISQKPSRDICQRGTSLTIQCQVDSQVTMMFWYRQQPGQSLTLIATANQGSEATYESGFVIDKFPISRPNLTFSTLTVSNMSPEDSSIYLCSVDTGGDYTEAFFGQGTRLTVV.

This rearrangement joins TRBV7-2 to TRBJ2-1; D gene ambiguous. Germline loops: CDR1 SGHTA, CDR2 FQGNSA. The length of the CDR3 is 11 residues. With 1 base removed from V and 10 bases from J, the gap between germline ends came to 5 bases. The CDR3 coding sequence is TGTGCCAGCAGCTTAGGAGGCGAGCAGTTCTTC. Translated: CASSLGGEQFF. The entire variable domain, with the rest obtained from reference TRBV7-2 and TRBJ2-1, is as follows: GAGVSQSPSNKVTEKGKDVELRCDPISGHTALYWYRQSLGQGLEFLIYFQGNSAPDKSGLPSDRFSAERTGGSVSTLTIQRTQQEDSAVYLCASSLGGEQFFGPGTRLTVL.

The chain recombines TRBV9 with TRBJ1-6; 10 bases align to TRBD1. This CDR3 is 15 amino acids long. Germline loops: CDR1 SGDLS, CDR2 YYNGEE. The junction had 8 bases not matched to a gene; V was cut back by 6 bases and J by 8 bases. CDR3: CASNPTGGTDSPLHF. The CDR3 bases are TGTGCCAGCAACCCGACAGGGGGCACGGATTCACCCCTCCACTTT.

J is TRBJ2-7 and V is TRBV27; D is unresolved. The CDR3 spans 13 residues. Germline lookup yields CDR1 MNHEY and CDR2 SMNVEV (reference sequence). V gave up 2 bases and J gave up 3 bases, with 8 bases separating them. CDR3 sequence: CASSLALSYEQYF. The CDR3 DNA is TGTGCCAGCAGTTTAGCATTGAGCTACGAGCAGTACTTC.

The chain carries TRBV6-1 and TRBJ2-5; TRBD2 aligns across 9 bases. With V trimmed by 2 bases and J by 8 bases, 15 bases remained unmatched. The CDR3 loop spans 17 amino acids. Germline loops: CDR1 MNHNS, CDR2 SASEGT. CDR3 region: CASSEHGTSSGLRTQYF. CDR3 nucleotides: TGTGCCAGCAGTGAACACGGGACTAGCTCGGGGCTAAGAACCCAGTACTTC.